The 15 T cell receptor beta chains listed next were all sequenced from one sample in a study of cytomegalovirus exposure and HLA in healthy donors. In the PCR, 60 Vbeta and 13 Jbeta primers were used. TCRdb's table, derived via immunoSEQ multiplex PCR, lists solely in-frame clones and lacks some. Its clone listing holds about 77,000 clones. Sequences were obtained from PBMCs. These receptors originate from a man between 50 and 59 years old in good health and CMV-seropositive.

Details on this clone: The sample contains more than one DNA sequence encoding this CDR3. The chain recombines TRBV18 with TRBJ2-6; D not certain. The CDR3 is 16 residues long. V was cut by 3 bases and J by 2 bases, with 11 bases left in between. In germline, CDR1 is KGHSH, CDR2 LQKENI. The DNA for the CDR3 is TGTGCCAGCTCACCCCCCCGGTTTACTGGGGCCAACGTCCTGACTTTC. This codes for CASSPPRFTGANVLTF.

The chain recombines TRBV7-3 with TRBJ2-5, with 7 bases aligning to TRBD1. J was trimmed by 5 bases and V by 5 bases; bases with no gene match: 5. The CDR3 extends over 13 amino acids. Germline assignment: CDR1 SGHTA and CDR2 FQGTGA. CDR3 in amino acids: CASSPGQVETQYF. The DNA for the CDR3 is TGTGCCAGCAGCCCCGGACAGGTCGAGACCCAGTACTTC.

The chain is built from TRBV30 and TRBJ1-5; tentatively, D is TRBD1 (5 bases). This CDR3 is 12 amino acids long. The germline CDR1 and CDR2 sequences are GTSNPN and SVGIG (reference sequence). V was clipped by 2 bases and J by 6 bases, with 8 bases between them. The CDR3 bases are TGTGCCTGGAGTAGGGGTGGTCAGCCCCAGCATTTT. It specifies CAWSRGGQPQHF.

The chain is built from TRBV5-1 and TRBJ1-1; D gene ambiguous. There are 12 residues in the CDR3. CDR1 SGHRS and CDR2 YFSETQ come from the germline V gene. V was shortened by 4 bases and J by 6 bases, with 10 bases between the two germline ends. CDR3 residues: CASSPGGSEAFF. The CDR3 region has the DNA TGCGCCAGCAGCCCGGGAGGTTCTGAAGCTTTCTTT.

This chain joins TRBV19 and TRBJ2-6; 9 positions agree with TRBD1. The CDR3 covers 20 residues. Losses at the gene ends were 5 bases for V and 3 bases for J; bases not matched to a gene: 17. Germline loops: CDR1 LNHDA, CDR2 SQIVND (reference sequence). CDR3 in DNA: TGTGCCAGTAGTCCTGGGGGTTTGGACAGGGGAGGAGTTGGGGCCAACGTCCTGACTTTC. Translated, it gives CASSPGGLDRGGVGANVLTF.

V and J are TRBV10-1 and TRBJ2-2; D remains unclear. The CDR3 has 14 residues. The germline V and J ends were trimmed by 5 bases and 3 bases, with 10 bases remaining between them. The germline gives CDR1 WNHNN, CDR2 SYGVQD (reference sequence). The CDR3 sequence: CASSLLSDTGELFF. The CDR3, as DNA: TGCGCCAGCAGTCTCCTCTCGGACACCGGGGAGCTGTTTTTT.

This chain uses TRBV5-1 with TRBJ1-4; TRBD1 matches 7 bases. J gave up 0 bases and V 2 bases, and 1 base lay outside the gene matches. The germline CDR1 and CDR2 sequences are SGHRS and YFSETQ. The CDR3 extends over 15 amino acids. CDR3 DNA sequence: TGCGCCAGCAGCTTTGACAGGGCAACTAATGAAAAACTGTTTTTT. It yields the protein CASSFDRATNEKLFF.

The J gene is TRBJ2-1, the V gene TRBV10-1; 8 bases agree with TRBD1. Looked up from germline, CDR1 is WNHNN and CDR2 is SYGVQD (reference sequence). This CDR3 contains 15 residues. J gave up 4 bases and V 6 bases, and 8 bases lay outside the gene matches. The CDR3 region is CASSDPGQEYNEQFF. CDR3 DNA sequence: TGCGCCAGCAGCGATCCGGGACAGGAATACAATGAGCAGTTCTTC.

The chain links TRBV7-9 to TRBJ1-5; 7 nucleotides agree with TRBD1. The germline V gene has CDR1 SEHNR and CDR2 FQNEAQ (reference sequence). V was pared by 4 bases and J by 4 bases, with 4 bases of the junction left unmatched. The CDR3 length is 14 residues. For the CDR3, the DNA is TGTGCCAGCAGCTCAAACAGGGGAAATCAGCCCCAGCATTTT. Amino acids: CASSSNRGNQPQHF.

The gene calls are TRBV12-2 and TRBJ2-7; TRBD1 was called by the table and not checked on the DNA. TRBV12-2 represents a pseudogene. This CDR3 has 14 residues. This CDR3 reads CASRPRQAPYEQYV. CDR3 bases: TGTGCAAGTCGCCCTCGACAGGCGCCCTACGAGCAGTACGTC.

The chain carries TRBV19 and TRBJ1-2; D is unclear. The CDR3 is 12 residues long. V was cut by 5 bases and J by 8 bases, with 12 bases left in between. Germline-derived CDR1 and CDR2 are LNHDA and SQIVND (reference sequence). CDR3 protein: CASSWERRGYTF. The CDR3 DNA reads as TGTGCCAGTAGTTGGGAGAGACGGGGCTACACCTTC.

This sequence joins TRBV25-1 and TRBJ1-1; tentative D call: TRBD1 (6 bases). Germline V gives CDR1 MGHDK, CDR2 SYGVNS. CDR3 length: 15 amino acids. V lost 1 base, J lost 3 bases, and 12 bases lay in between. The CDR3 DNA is TGTGCCAGCAGTGAATCCGAGGACAGTTACACTGAAGCTTTCTTT. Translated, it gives CASSESEDSYTEAFF.

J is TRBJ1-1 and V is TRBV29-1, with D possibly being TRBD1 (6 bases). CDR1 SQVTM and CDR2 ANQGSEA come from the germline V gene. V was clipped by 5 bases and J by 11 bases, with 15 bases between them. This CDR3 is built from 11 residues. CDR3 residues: CSVRTDKAAFF. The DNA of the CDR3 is TGCAGCGTTCGGACAGATAAGGCGGCTTTCTTT.

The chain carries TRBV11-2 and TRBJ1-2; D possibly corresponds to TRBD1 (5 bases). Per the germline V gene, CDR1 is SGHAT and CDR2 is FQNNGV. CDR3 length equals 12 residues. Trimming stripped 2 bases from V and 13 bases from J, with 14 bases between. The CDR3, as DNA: TGTGCCAGCAGCTTAATCCTAAGGGGTCGCACCTTC. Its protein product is CASSLILRGRTF.

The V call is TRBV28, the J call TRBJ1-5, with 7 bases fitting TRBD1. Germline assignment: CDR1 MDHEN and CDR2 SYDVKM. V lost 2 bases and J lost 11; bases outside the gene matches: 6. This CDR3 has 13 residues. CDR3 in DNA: TGTGCCAGCAGTTTACGTGGACAGGTGTCCCAGCATTTT. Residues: CASSLRGQVSQHF.